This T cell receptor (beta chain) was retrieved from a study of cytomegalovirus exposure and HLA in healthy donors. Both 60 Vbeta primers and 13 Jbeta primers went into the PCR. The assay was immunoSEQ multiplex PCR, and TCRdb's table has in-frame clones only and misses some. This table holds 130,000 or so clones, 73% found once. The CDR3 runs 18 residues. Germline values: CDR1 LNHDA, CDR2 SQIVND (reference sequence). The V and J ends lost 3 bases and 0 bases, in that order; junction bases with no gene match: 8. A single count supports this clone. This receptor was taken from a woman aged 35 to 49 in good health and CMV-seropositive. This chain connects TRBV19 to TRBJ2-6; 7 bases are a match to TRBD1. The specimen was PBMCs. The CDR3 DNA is TGTGCCAGTAGTATTGATGCAGGGGGACCCTCTGGGGCCAACGTCCTGACTTTC. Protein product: CASSIDAGGPSGANVLTF.